This passage covers 25 T cell receptor beta chains from one sample sequenced in a study of blood T cell repertoires in COVID-19. Assay: immunoSEQ multiplex PCR; the TCRdb copy retains only in-frame clones and omits some. This table holds approximately 170,000 clones, more than 80% found once. Sequenced: peripheral blood. The origin of the receptors is a human donor in a cohort sampled during active COVID-19.

This clone showed up just once. This rearrangement joins TRBV6-5 to TRBJ1-4; D might be TRBD1 (6 bases). The germline V gene has CDR1 MNHEY and CDR2 SVGAGI. The CDR3 is made up of 14 amino acids. The V end lost 6 bases, the J end lost 4 bases, and 12 bases lay between the germline ends. This CDR3 reads CASRGRGDNEKLFF. In DNA form, the CDR3 reads TGTGCCAGCAGGGGGAGGGGGGATAATGAAAAACTGTTTTTT.

This chain joins TRBV30 and TRBJ2-5; D is unresolved. The V end was cut by 0 bases, the J end by 4 bases, with 9 bases between. The CDR3 has 13 residues. Germline CDR1 and CDR2: GTSNPN and SVGIG (reference sequence). CDR3 protein: CAWSVARVETQYF. In DNA form, the CDR3 reads TGTGCCTGGAGTGTAGCCCGCGTAGAGACCCAGTACTTC. Looking up the rest from reference TRBV30 and TRBJ2-5 gives the full variable domain: SQTIHQWPATLVQPVGSPLSLECTVEGTSNPNLYWYRQAAGRGLQLLFYSVGIGQISSEVPQNLSASRPQDRQFILSSKKLLLSDSGFYLCAWSVARVETQYFGPGTRLLVL.

This clone was detected only once. This chain joins TRBV11-2 and TRBJ2-1; no clear D gene. Germline V gives CDR1 SGHAT, CDR2 FQNNGV. Between the trimmed V and J ends, which lost 3 bases and 8 bases, there was a span of 17 bases. The CDR3 totals 15 residues. The CDR3 loop reads CASSFPRVGRDEQFF. Written as DNA, the CDR3 is TGTGCCAGCAGCTTCCCCCGGGTCGGTAGAGATGAGCAGTTCTTC.

The chain employs TRBV12-3 or TRBV12-4 and TRBJ2-4, with 7 bases fitting TRBD1. The trim removed 1 base at V and 15 bases at J, leaving 9 bases unmatched. The CDR3 contains 13 residues. The CDR3 DNA reads TGTGCCAGCAGTTTAGGGGGACAGACCCAGGGGTACTTC. As protein: CASSLGGQTQGYF.

The chain employs TRBV24-1 and TRBJ2-3; 8 positions match TRBD1. Unmatched junction bases numbered 12, after V lost 3 bases and J lost 2 bases. CDR3 length: 18 residues. CDR1 and CDR2 (germline): KGHDR, SFDVKD. CDR3 in DNA: TGTGCCACCAGTGATCCTACGAGGACAGGGACCCACACAGATACGCAGTATTTT. Its protein is CATSDPTRTGTHTDTQYF.

The V and J genes are TRBV2 and TRBJ2-5, with D maybe TRBD1 (5 bases). V lost 4 bases and J lost 5, with 14 bases in between. Per the germline V gene, CDR1 is SNHLY and CDR2 is FYNNEI. The CDR3 sequence is 14 residues long. DNA for the CDR3: TGTGCCAGCAGTGCAGGCCAAGCAGGGGAGACCCAGTACTTC. Its protein product is CASSAGQAGETQYF.

This chain uses TRBV7-7 with TRBJ2-5; D may be TRBD1 (6 bases). With 6 bases removed from V and 5 bases from J, the gap between germline ends came to 13 bases. This CDR3 has 13 amino acids. Germline loops: CDR1 SSHAT, CDR2 FNYEAQ (reference sequence). The CDR3 reads CASSWGRGETQYF. In DNA, the CDR3 is TGTGCCAGCAGTTGGGGCAGGGGTGAGACCCAGTACTTC.

V usage is TRBV15 and J usage is TRBJ1-5; 8 bases fit TRBD1. J lost 6 bases, V lost 1 base, and 5 bases had no gene match. This CDR3 is 15 amino acids long. Germline V gives CDR1 LNHNV, CDR2 YYDKDF (reference sequence). For the CDR3, the DNA is TGTGCCACCAGCAGAGTAACAGGGGGGGGTCAGCCCCAGCATTTT. This translates into CATSRVTGGGQPQHF.

The chain recombines TRBV7-2 with TRBJ2-6; D not certain. CDR1 and CDR2 from the germline V gene are SGHTA and FQGNSA. Trimming took off 6 bases at V and 0 bases at J, with 9 bases between the two ends. There are 15 residues in the CDR3. The CDR3 DNA is TGTGCCAGCAGGTCCCCGAGCTCTGGGGCCAACGTCCTGACTTTC. Protein: CASRSPSSGANVLTF.

V and J are TRBV19 and TRBJ2-1; TRBD2 matches 9 bases. The length of the CDR3 is 16 residues. V lost 5 bases and J lost 5; bases outside the gene matches: 10. Germline CDR1 is LNHDA and CDR2 is SQIVND (reference sequence). The CDR3 region has the DNA TGTGCCAGTAGTGCGCCAGGCGGGAGGGCCCACAATGAGCAGTTCTTC. Protein: CASSAPGGRAHNEQFF.

The chain joins TRBV7-8 to TRBJ2-7; TRBD2 matches 9 bases. This CDR3 spans 15 amino acids. V shed 5 bases and J 3 bases; nucleotides not matched to a gene: 8. CDR1 is SGHVS, CDR2 FQNEAQ, per germline. CDR3 DNA sequence: TGTGCCAGCAGCCCCTCCGGGACTAGCTACTACGAGCAGTACTTC. Translation: CASSPSGTSYYEQYF.

This sequence joins TRBV30 and TRBJ1-2; no reliable D call. V lost 5 bases, J lost 2 bases, and 9 bases lay in between. The CDR3 contains 12 residues. The germline CDR1 and CDR2 sequences are GTSNPN and SVGIG (reference sequence). The CDR3 nucleotides read TGTGCCTGGGGTAGCACGAACTATGGCTACACCTTC. This encodes CAWGSTNYGYTF.

The J gene is TRBJ1-5, the V gene TRBV6-2 or TRBV6-3, with 7 bases that match TRBD1. There are 16 residues in the CDR3. Trimming cost V 6 bases and J 3 bases; bases outside gene matches: 11. The germline CDR1 and CDR2 sequences are MNHEY and SVGEGT. The CDR3, as DNA: TGTGCCAGCAGCCCATGGACAGGCCTTTCCAATCAGCCCCAGCATTTT. It yields the protein CASSPWTGLSNQPQHF.

The V gene is TRBV11-2, the J gene TRBJ2-2; 7 bases are a match to TRBD1. Looked up from germline, CDR1 is SGHAT and CDR2 is FQNNGV. The V segment lost 5 bases and the J segment 0 bases; nucleotides outside the gene matches: 3. The CDR3 has 15 amino acids. The CDR3, as DNA: TGTGCCAGCAGCAGAGGGACAGCGAACACCGGGGAGCTGTTTTTT. Protein: CASSRGTANTGELFF.

The chain carries TRBV5-6 and TRBJ1-1, with TRBD1 as a possible D gene (6 bases). The V end lost 0 bases, the J end lost 5 bases, and 14 bases lay between the germline ends. Germline-derived CDR1 and CDR2 are SGHDT and YYEEEE. The CDR3 spans 15 residues. The CDR3 sequence is CASSLAGGRRTEAFF. The DNA of the CDR3 is TGTGCCAGCAGCTTGGCTGGGGGCAGACGGACTGAAGCTTTCTTT.

The chain has TRBV6-5 and TRBJ1-5; D is undetermined. V shed 6 bases and J shed 5 bases, with 17 bases lying between them. The CDR3 length is 15 residues. Germline loops: CDR1 MNHEY, CDR2 SVGAGI. DNA for the CDR3: TGTGCCAGCAGCCTCCAATCTATGTCCCATCAGCCCCAGCATTTT. Protein: CASSLQSMSHQPQHF.

The genes are TRBV7-2 and TRBJ1-6; D is undetermined. Germline CDR1 reads SGHTA; CDR2 reads FQGNSA. Trimming took off 1 base at V and 3 bases at J, with 7 bases between the two ends. The CDR3 spans 15 residues. CDR3 amino acids: CASSLGRGYNSPLHF. The CDR3 bases are TGTGCCAGCAGCTTAGGACGGGGCTATAATTCACCCCTCCACTTT.

The chain couples TRBV9 to TRBJ2-5; 8 bases line up with TRBD1. Germline V gene sequence: CDR1 SGDLS, CDR2 YYNGEE. This CDR3 comprises 16 residues. Trimming took 0 bases from V and 2 from J; bases not matched to a gene: 6. The CDR3 reads CASSVGTGGSQETQYF. CDR3 bases: TGTGCCAGCAGCGTAGGCACAGGGGGGTCTCAAGAGACCCAGTACTTC.

DNA of the CDR3: TGTGCCAGCAGTTTCCGGGACAGTTCCCGGGAGCAGTTCTTC. Protein sequence: CASSFRDSSREQFF. J is TRBJ2-1 and V is TRBV6-4, with 7 bases lining up with TRBD1. The CDR3 covers 14 residues. V shed 5 bases, J shed 10 bases, and the junction held 11 bases outside the gene matches. CDR1 and CDR2 (germline): MRHNA, SNTAGT.

CDR3 coding DNA: TGTGCCAGCAGTTTATCGCGAGTTTCTCTCTATGGCTACACCTTC. It yields the protein CASSLSRVSLYGYTF. V and J are TRBV27 and TRBJ1-2; D remains ambiguous. Germline V CDR1 and CDR2: MNHEY, SMNVEV (reference sequence). V dropped 0 bases and J dropped 4 bases, with 12 bases sitting between them. The CDR3 is 15 amino acids.

The chain uses TRBV28 and TRBJ1-1; weak D call: TRBD1 (6 bases). Trimming took off 7 bases at V and 3 bases at J, with 12 bases between the two ends. The CDR3 consists of 13 residues. Germline V gene sequence: CDR1 MDHEN, CDR2 SYDVKM. This CDR3 is CASKGVRDTEAFF. Here the CDR3 DNA reads TGTGCCAGCAAGGGGGTTCGGGACACTGAAGCTTTCTTT. The full variable domain, with the rest looked up from reference TRBV28 and TRBJ1-1, is DVKVTQSSRYLVKRTGEKVFLECVQDMDHENMFWYRQDPGLGLRLIYFSYDVKMKEKGDIPEGYSVSREKKERFSLILESASTNQTSMYLCASKGVRDTEAFFGQGTRLTVV.

The V gene is TRBV3-1 (or the pseudogene TRBV3-2), the J gene TRBJ2-1; D gene ambiguous. The length of the CDR3 is 16 residues. Germline CDR1 and CDR2: LGHDT and YNNKEL (reference sequence). The V gene lost 0 bases and the J gene lost 6 bases, with 15 bases spanning the gap. The DNA of the CDR3 is TGTGCCAGCAGCCAAGATAACGGCGGCAAAAGCAATGAGCAGTTCTTC. It encodes CASSQDNGGKSNEQFF.

This chain uses TRBV7-6 with TRBJ2-1, with TRBD2 matching over 7 bases. The CDR3 consists of 15 residues. The V gene's germline CDR1 is SGHVS and CDR2 FNYEAQ. V shed 0 bases, J shed 9 bases, and the junction held 8 bases outside the gene matches. CDR3 residues: CASSLAAGGGFEQFF. CDR3 bases: TGTGCCAGCAGCTTAGCAGCGGGCGGGGGATTTGAGCAGTTCTTC.

The chain combines TRBV14 with TRBJ2-3; D ambiguous. Deletions cut 3 bases from V and 3 bases from J, with 13 bases between. The germline V gene has CDR1 SGHDN and CDR2 FVKESK. The CDR3 contains 15 residues. Here the CDR3 reads CASSQAWSATDTQYF. The CDR3 DNA sequence: TGTGCCAGCAGCCAGGCCTGGAGTGCAACAGATACGCAGTATTTT.

This sequence joins TRBV2 and TRBJ1-4; tentative D call: TRBD1 (6 bases). Germline lookup yields CDR1 SNHLY and CDR2 FYNNEI. The V end lost 5 bases, the J end lost 4 bases, and 11 bases lay between the germline ends. The CDR3 is made up of 14 amino acids. CDR3 bases: TGTGCCAGCAGTCCGGCAGGGGATAATGAAAAACTGTTTTTT. Residues: CASSPAGDNEKLFF.